The sequence of this T cell receptor (beta chain) was determined in a study of cytomegalovirus exposure and HLA in healthy donors. At the level of the study: HLA-typed donors were the source of approximately 85 million unique TCRs, which an early data release held. Caucasian-associated ancestry cluster membership applied to about 83% of several hundred genotyped donors. Study-wide points: A few CMV-associated chains were confirmed in vitro to be specific for CMV antigens. Analyses of presence/absence relied on an assumption of roughly uniform sequencing depth across donors.

Vbeta (60) and Jbeta (13) primers were used in the PCR. Clones were read by immunoSEQ multiplex PCR, and TCRdb kept only the in-frame ones, dropping some. The sample has 250,000 to 350,000 clones, roughly 80% seen once. Concerning this clone: Its antigen is currently unknown.

After removal of 5 bases from V and 6 bases from J, the junction contained 12 bases not matched to a gene. CDR1 is SGHVS, CDR2 FQNEAQ, per germline. This CDR3 contains 16 residues. This sequence was found in a girl aged 2 to 10 in good health and CMV-seronegative. The chain combines TRBV7-8 with TRBJ2-3, with TRBD1 matching 9 bases. The sample taken for sequencing was PBMCs. Here the CDR3 DNA reads TGTGCCAGCAGCACCAGACAGGGGGTGGTCGGCGATACGCAGTATTTT. It yields the protein CASSTRQGVVGDTQYF.